One sample yielded the 26 T cell receptor beta chains listed below, sequenced in a study of T cell repertoires in cytomegalovirus infection. MiXCR, applied by TCRdb to the reads, yields one record per CDR3 protein. There are 150,000 or so distinct CDR3 sequences in the sample; approximately 17% occur only once, and roughly a sixth lies in the top ten. Sequences were obtained from CD8+ T cells from PBMCs. These receptor sequences come from a human donor in good health (CMV status not recorded). Some clones in this sample may be carry-over from other donors' samples.

The V call is TRBV7-6, the J call TRBJ2-2, with TRBD2 matching over 9 bases. This CDR3 comprises 17 residues. V lost 5 bases to trimming and J lost 3 bases; unmatched junction nucleotides: 10. CDR1 and CDR2 from the germline V gene are SGHVS and FNYEAQ. CDR3 region: CASSPSAGGPDTGELFF. The CDR3 bases are TGTGCCAGCAGCCCCTCGGCGGGGGGGCCGGACACCGGGGAGCTGTTTTTT.

This clonotype has a handful of counts. J is TRBJ2-7 and V is TRBV29-1; 9 positions match TRBD1. Germline V CDR1 and CDR2: SQVTM, ANQGSEA. Trimming at V came to 5 bases and at J to 2 bases, leaving 4 bases not matched to a gene. The CDR3 is 13 residues long. Here the CDR3 reads CSVPGTGTYEQYF. CDR3 sequence (DNA): TGCAGCGTTCCCGGGACAGGGACCTACGAGCAGTACTTC.

The J gene is TRBJ2-5, the V gene TRBV24-1; D remains unclear. There are 13 residues in the CDR3. V gave up 2 bases and J gave up 5 bases, with 8 bases separating them. Germline loops: CDR1 KGHDR, CDR2 SFDVKD. The CDR3 reads CATSDSSLETQYF. Here the CDR3 DNA reads TGTGCCACCAGTGATTCCTCCTTGGAGACCCAGTACTTC.

This rearrangement joins TRBV7-6 to TRBJ2-1; 11 nucleotides match TRBD2. The CDR3 runs to 15 residues. V was pared by 4 bases and J by 7 bases, with 6 bases of the junction left unmatched. Germline V gives CDR1 SGHVS, CDR2 FNYEAQ. CDR3 sequence reads: CASSSTSGSGNEQFF. CDR3 DNA sequence: TGTGCCAGCAGCTCCACTAGCGGGAGTGGGAATGAGCAGTTCTTC.

This clonotype appeared a few times. The chain recombines TRBV6-2 or TRBV6-3 with TRBJ2-5; 7 positions agree with TRBD2. V shed 2 bases, J shed 0 bases, and the junction held 9 bases outside the gene matches. Germline lookup yields CDR1 MNHEY and CDR2 SVGEGT. The CDR3 is made up of 17 amino acids. CDR3 bases: TGTGCCAGCAGTTACGGCTCTCGACTAGCAGACCAAGAGACCCAGTACTTC. Translated: CASSYGSRLADQETQYF.

The sample holds a few counts of this clonotype. The rearrangement links TRBV28 to TRBJ2-5; 10 nucleotides match TRBD2. Germline values: CDR1 MDHEN, CDR2 SYDVKM. Trimming at V came to 5 bases and at J to 1 base, leaving 4 bases not matched to a gene. CDR3 length: 15 residues. The CDR3 spells CASSPRLAGQETQYF. The CDR3 DNA reads as TGTGCCAGCAGTCCCCGACTAGCGGGCCAAGAGACCCAGTACTTC.

This clonotype has only a few counts. The J gene is TRBJ2-1, the V gene TRBV19; 9 bases fit TRBD2. Germline CDR1 reads LNHDA; CDR2 reads SQIVND (reference sequence). The length of the CDR3 is 15 residues. Germline trimming cut 1 base from V and 7 bases from J; bases unmatched to any gene: 5. CDR3 amino acids: CASSIGLLAGNEQFF. The CDR3, as DNA: TGTGCCAGTAGTATAGGGCTTCTAGCGGGGAATGAGCAGTTCTTC.

This clonotype was observed many times. The gene calls are TRBV7-2 and TRBJ1-4; maybe TRBD1 (5 bases). Trimming removed 4 bases from V and 3 bases from J, with 12 bases in between. This CDR3 is built from 15 residues. CDR1 and CDR2 from the germline V gene are SGHTA and FQGNSA. This CDR3 reads CASSWGIGSNEKLFF. CDR3 in DNA: TGTGCCAGCAGCTGGGGCATTGGGTCTAATGAAAAACTGTTTTTT.

This clonotype was found a few times. The chain combines TRBV20-1 with TRBJ2-2; 8 bases line up with TRBD2. The CDR3 is made up of 16 amino acids. V shed 0 bases and J 2 bases; nucleotides not matched to a gene: 5. In germline, CDR1 is DFQATT, CDR2 SNEGSKA (reference sequence). This CDR3 reads CSARDEAGENTGELFF. The CDR3 bases are TGCAGTGCTAGAGACGAAGCGGGGGAAAACACCGGGGAGCTGTTTTTT.

Only a few counts were recorded for this clonotype. This sequence joins TRBV12-3 or TRBV12-4 and TRBJ1-2; D not certain. Trimming stripped 7 bases from V and 4 bases from J, with 13 bases between. This CDR3 region has 13 residues. The CDR3: CASTESGAYGYTF. CDR3 DNA sequence: TGTGCCAGCACCGAAAGTGGAGCCTATGGCTACACCTTC.

The chain combines TRBV5-1 with TRBJ1-1, with D unclear. The CDR3 runs to 12 residues. Per the germline V gene, CDR1 is SGHRS and CDR2 is YFSETQ. V lost 4 bases and J lost 4, with 8 bases in between. The CDR3 coding sequence is TGCGCCAGCAGCCCGGGTCTCACTGAAGCTTTCTTT. The encoded protein is CASSPGLTEAFF.

In its sample, this clonotype was seen a few times. This chain links TRBV19 with TRBJ2-7; D might be TRBD1 or TRBD2, each matching 6 bases. V was pared by 6 bases and J by 3 bases, with 12 bases between. The germline V gene has CDR1 LNHDA and CDR2 SQIVND (reference sequence). The CDR3 loop spans 13 amino acids. CDR3 sequence reads: CASRDRGDYEQYF. The CDR3 DNA is TGTGCCAGTAGAGATAGGGGGGACTACGAGCAGTACTTC.

The chain is built from TRBV4-1 and TRBJ2-5; TRBD2 matches at 10 bases. The V gene end was trimmed by 6 bases and the J gene end by 2 bases; junction bases not matched to a gene: 6. CDR3 length: 15 residues. CDR1 is MGHRA and CDR2 is YSYEKL in the germline V gene. Here the CDR3 reads CASRSGGARQETQYF. CDR3 coding DNA: TGCGCCAGCAGAAGCGGGGGGGCCCGACAAGAGACCCAGTACTTC.

The chain uses TRBV28 and TRBJ2-5, with TRBD2 matching over 7 bases. V lost 6 bases to trimming and J lost 2 bases; unmatched junction nucleotides: 12. CDR3 size: 16 residues. CDR1 and CDR2 from the germline V gene are MDHEN and SYDVKM. CDR3 DNA sequence: TGTGCCAGCAGCTGGGCGGGGGATTATTCGCAAGAGACCCAGTACTTC. Amino acids: CASSWAGDYSQETQYF.

The chain couples TRBV20-1 to TRBJ2-3; TRBD2 might be the D (5 bases). The CDR3 is 15 residues long. V shed 0 bases and J shed 6 bases, with 16 bases lying between them. Germline V gene data show CDR1 as DFQATT and CDR2 as SNEGSKA (reference sequence). The CDR3 DNA reads TGCAGTGCTAGAGATAGTCGGGGTGGCAACGATACGCAGTATTTT. Protein sequence: CSARDSRGGNDTQYF.

This clonotype was picked up many times. V is TRBV7-2 and J is TRBJ2-7, with D perhaps TRBD2 (7 bases). Germline assignment: CDR1 SGHTA and CDR2 FQGNSA. This CDR3 spans 16 amino acids. V was cut by 4 bases and J by 6 bases, with 22 bases left in between. This CDR3 reads CASSSGVGRGYLEQYF. The CDR3 coding sequence is TGTGCCAGCAGCTCGGGGGTAGGGAGGGGGTACCTCGAGCAGTACTTC.

Comment on this clonotype: Germline and junction disagree at one end, which may indicate a read error. The chain couples TRBV7-3 to TRBJ1-6; D not certain. This CDR3 region has 13 residues. Germline values: CDR1 SGHTA, CDR2 FQGTGA. CDR3 region: CASYLGGNSSLHF. CDR3 bases: TGTGCCAGCTACCTGGGCGGGAATTCATCCCTCCACTTT. Variable domain in full (rest from reference TRBV7-3 and TRBJ1-6): GAGVSQTPSNKVTEKGKYVELRCDPISGHTALYWYRQSLGQGPEFLIYFQGTGAADDSGLPNDRFFAVRPEGSVSTLKIQRTERGDSAVYLCASYLGGNSSLHFGNGTRLTVT.

This chain links TRBV28 with TRBJ2-5, with a tentative D call TRBD2 (5 bases). With 7 bases removed from V and 4 bases from J, the gap between germline ends came to 16 bases. CDR1 and CDR2 (germline): MDHEN, SYDVKM. CDR3 size: 14 residues. The CDR3 loop is CASTSRRFGETQYF. Here the CDR3 DNA reads TGTGCCAGCACCTCCCGGAGGTTCGGAGAGACCCAGTACTTC.

This clonotype has just a few counts. The V and J genes are TRBV28 and TRBJ1-1; 9 bases are shared with TRBD1. CDR1 is MDHEN, CDR2 SYDVKM, per germline. The CDR3 consists of 16 residues. The trim removed 5 bases at V and 3 bases at J, leaving 10 bases unmatched. CDR3 in DNA: TGTGCCAGCAGTCCAACAGGGGGCAGAGGGGACACTGAAGCTTTCTTT. It yields the protein CASSPTGGRGDTEAFF.

This clonotype was detected only a few times. The gene calls are TRBV11-2 and TRBJ1-1; possibly TRBD1 for D (5 bases). Germline V CDR1 and CDR2: SGHAT, FQNNGV. The CDR3 extends over 14 amino acids. The V and J ends lost 0 bases and 7 bases respectively, with 12 bases between them. The chain's CDR3 is CASSLDPTGLEAFF. The CDR3 DNA is TGTGCCAGCAGCTTAGACCCCACAGGACTTGAAGCTTTCTTT.

This clonotype has more than one count but fewer than ten. The chain combines TRBV11-2 with TRBJ1-5; D not resolved. Trimming took 5 bases from V and 4 from J, leaving 9 bases between them. Looked up from germline, CDR1 is SGHAT and CDR2 is FQNNGV. This CDR3 is 13 amino acids long. In DNA, the CDR3 is TGTGCCAGCAGCCCGTGGGAAAATCAGCCCCAGCATTTT. This translates into CASSPWENQPQHF. The whole variable domain, remainder taken from reference TRBV11-2 and TRBJ1-5, is EAGVAQSPRYKIIEKRQSVAFWCNPISGHATLYWYQQILGQGPKLLIQFQNNGVVDDSQLPKDRFSAERLKGVDSTLKIQPAKLEDSAVYLCASSPWENQPQHFGDGTRLSIL.

This clonotype was picked up one time. This CDR3 is missing its conserved last phenylalanine or tryptophan, likely due to a read error. The genes are TRBV7-9 and TRBJ1-2; tentatively, D is TRBD1 (5 bases). The CDR3 sequence is 14 residues long. CDR1 is SEHNR, CDR2 FQNEAQ, per germline (reference sequence). Trimming took 4 bases from V and 0 from J, leaving 9 bases between them. This CDR3 is CASSSGPPNYGYTL. As DNA, the CDR3 is TGTGCCAGCAGCTCGGGACCACCTAACTATGGCTACACCTTA.

This clonotype showed up just a few times. The J gene is TRBJ2-3, the V gene TRBV6-2 or TRBV6-3; TRBD2 agrees at 7 bases. CDR3 length: 19 amino acids. The ends lost 5 bases at V and 1 base at J; junction bases unmatched: 18. Germline values: CDR1 MNHEY, CDR2 SVGEGT. CDR3: CASSPLAREARRGTDTQYF. In DNA form, the CDR3 reads TGTGCCAGCAGTCCACTAGCGCGGGAAGCGCGGAGGGGCACAGATACGCAGTATTTT.

The genes are TRBV5-6 and TRBJ2-2; no clear D gene. The length of the CDR3 is 14 residues. The ends were cut back, 5 bases at V and 2 bases at J, with 10 bases in the middle. Germline CDR1 and CDR2: SGHDT and YYEEEE. The CDR3 loop is CASRASINTGELFF. The DNA for the CDR3 is TGTGCCAGCAGAGCAAGCATCAACACCGGGGAGCTGTTTTTT.

This clonotype was counted between two and nine times. This chain links TRBV28 with TRBJ1-1, with TRBD1 matching 9 bases. Losses at the gene ends were 4 bases for V and 0 bases for J; bases not matched to a gene: 9. This CDR3 spans 17 amino acids. CDR1 is MDHEN, CDR2 SYDVKM, per germline. In DNA form, the CDR3 reads TGTGCCAGCAGTTCATCGAGACAGGGGGGAATGAACACTGAAGCTTTCTTT. This codes for CASSSSRQGGMNTEAFF.

In its sample, this clonotype was seen a few times. The chain recombines TRBV29-1 with TRBJ1-1; D not resolved. V gave up 6 bases and J gave up 1 base, with 9 bases separating them. The germline CDR1 and CDR2 sequences are SQVTM and ANQGSEA. This CDR3 is 12 amino acids long. CDR3 sequence: CSVGRANTEAFF. The CDR3 DNA follows: TGCAGCGTGGGGAGGGCGAACACTGAAGCTTTCTTT.